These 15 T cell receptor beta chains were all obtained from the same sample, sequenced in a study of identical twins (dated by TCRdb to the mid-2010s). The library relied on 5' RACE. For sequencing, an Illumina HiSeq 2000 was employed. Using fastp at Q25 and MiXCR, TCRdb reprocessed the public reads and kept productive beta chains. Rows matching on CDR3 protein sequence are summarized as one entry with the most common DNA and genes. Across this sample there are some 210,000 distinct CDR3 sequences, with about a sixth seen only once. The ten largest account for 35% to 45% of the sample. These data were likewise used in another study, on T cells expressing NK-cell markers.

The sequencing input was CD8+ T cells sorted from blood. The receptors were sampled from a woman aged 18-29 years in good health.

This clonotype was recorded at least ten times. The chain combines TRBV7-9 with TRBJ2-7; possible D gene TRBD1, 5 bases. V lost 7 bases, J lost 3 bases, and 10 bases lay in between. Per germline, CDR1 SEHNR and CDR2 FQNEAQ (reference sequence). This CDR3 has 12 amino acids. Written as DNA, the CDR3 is TGTGCCAGCATGGGGCCAGGCTACGAGCAGTACTTC. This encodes CASMGPGYEQYF.

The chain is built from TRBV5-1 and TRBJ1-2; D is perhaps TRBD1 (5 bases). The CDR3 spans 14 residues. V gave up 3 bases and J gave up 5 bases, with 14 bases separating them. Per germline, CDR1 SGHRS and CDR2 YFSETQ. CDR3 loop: CASSSDDSLYGYTF. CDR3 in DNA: TGCGCCAGCAGCTCGGACGACAGCCTTTATGGCTACACCTTC.

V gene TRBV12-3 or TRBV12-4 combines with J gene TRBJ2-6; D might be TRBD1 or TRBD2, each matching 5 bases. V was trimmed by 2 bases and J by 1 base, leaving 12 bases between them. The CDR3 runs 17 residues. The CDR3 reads CASSLRGRQSGANVLTF. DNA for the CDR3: TGTGCCAGCAGTTTACGGGGCAGACAATCTGGGGCCAACGTCCTGACTTTC.

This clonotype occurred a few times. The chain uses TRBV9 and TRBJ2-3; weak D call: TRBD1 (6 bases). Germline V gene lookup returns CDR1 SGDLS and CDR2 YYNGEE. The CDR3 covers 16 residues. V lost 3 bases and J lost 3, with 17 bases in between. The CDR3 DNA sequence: TGTGCCAGCAGCGGGGGGCCGGAGAAGAGAACAGATACGCAGTATTTT. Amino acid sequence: CASSGGPEKRTDTQYF. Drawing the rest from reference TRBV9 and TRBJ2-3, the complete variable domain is DSGVTQTPKHLITATGQRVTLRCSPRSGDLSVYWYQQSLDQGLQFLIQYYNGEERAKGNILERFSAQQFPDLHSELNLSSLELGDSALYFCASSGGPEKRTDTQYFGPGTRLTVL.

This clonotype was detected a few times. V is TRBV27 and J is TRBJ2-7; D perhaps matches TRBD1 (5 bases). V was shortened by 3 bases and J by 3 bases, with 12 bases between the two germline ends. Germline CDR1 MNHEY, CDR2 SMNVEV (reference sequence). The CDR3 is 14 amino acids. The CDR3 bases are TGTGCCAGCAGTTTTGGGCAGGGCCTCTACGAGCAGTACTTC. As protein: CASSFGQGLYEQYF.

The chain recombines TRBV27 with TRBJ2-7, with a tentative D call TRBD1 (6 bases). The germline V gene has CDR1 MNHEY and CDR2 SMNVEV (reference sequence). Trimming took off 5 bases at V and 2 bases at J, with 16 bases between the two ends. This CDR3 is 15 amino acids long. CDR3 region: CASSVTAGATYEQYF. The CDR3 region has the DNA TGTGCCAGCAGTGTTACGGCAGGGGCAACCTACGAGCAGTACTTC.

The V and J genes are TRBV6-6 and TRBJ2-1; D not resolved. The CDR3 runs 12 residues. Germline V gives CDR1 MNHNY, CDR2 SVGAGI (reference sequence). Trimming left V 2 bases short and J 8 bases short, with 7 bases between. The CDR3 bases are TGTGCCAGCAGTTACGGCCTTTATGAGCAGTTCTTC. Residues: CASSYGLYEQFF.

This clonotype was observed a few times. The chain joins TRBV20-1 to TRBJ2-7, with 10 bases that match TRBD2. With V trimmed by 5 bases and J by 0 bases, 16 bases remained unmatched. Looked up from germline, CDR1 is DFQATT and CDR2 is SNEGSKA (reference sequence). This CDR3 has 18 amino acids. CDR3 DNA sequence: TGCAGTGCTGGCCGGTTGGCTAGCGGGAGTCTTTTCTCCTACGAGCAGTACTTC. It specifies CSAGRLASGSLFSYEQYF.

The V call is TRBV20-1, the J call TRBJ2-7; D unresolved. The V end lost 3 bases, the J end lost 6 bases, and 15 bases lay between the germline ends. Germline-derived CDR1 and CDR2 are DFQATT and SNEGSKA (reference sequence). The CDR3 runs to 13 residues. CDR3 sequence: CSASTRFAGEQYF. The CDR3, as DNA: TGCAGTGCTAGTACCAGATTCGCAGGCGAGCAGTACTTC.

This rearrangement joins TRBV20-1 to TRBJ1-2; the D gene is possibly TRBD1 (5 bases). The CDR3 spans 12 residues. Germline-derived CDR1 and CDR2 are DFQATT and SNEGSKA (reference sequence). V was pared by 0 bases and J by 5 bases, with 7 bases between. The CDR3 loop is CSARDGGYGYTF. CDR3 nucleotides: TGCAGTGCTAGAGATGGGGGGTATGGCTACACCTTC.

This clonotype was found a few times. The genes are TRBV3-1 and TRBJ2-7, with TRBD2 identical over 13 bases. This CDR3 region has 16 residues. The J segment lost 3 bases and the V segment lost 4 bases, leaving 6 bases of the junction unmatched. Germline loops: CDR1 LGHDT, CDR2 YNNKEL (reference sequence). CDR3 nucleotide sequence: TGTGCCAGCAGCCCAGGGACTAGCGGGATATACTACGAGCAGTACTTC. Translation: CASSPGTSGIYYEQYF.

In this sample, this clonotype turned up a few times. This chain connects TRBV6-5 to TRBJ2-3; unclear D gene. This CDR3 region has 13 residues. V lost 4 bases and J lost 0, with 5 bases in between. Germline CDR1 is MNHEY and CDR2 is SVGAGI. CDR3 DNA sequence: TGTGCCAGCAGTTCCTACAGCACAGATACGCAGTATTTT. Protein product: CASSSYSTDTQYF.

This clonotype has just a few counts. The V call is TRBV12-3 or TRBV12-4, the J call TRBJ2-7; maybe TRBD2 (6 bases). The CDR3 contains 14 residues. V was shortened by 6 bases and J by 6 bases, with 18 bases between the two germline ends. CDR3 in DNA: TGTGCCAGCAGCTTCGGGGGAACCTCTGGCGAGCAGTACTTC. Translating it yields CASSFGGTSGEQYF.

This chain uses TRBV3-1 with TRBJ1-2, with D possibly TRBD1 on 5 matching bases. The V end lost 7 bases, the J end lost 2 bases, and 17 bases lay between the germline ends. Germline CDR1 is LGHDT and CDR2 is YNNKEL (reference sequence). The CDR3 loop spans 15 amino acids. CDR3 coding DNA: TGTGCCAGCAACCACCTGGACGGGGCCAACTATGGCTACACCTTC. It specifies CASNHLDGANYGYTF.

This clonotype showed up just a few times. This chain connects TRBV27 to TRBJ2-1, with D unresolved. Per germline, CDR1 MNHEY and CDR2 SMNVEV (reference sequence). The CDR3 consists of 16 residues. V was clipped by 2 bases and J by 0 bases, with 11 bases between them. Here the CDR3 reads CASSLTGQSSYNEQFF. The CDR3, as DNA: TGTGCCAGCAGTTTAACCGGGCAGAGCTCCTACAATGAGCAGTTCTTC.